These T cell receptor beta chains were read from a single sample in a study of siplizumab effects on memory and regulatory T cells. Their antigen targets remain unknown. TCRdb keeps only in-frame clones here, not all; method: immunoSEQ multiplex PCR. The sample shows fewer than 15,000 clones, around 40% of them seen only once. Sequencing was done on a sample of CFSE-low (dividing) CD4+ T cells sorted from an allogeneic mixed lymphocyte reaction. Every receptor here comes from a human donor in good health; the cells came from an allogeneic mixed lymphocyte reaction. Some clones in this sample may be carry-over from other donors' samples. Both conserved end residues are part of each CDR3. Fields, in order: J gene, clone size, V gene, CDR3 protein. Clone size appears in some rows only: once, few, many, or a class for an expanded clone.

>TRBJ1-5|.|TRBV6-4
CASSAEDNQPQHF
>TRBJ1-1|medium-sized|TRBV5-4
CASSLGVMNTEAFF
>TRBJ2-3|.|TRBV6-5
CASSRLAGDTQYF
>TRBJ1-3|.|TRBV13
CASSYHRALSGNTIYF
>TRBJ2-7|large|TRBV6-1
CASSEVGAQYEQYF
>TRBJ1-4|few|TRBV5-8
CASSLYGGTATNEKLFF
>TRBJ1-2|few|TRBV4-2
CASSQELDRNYGYTF
>TRBJ1-1|many|TRBV6-4
CASSDIGQGAFF
>TRBJ2-3|.|TRBV13
CASSLEGGDTQYF
>TRBJ2-3|.|TRBV5-1
CANSLDRADTQYF
>TRBJ2-1|few|TRBV11-2
CASSSSPGGNEQFF
>TRBJ2-2|.|TRBV7-9
CASSSRTGSNTGELFF
>TRBJ1-2|.|TRBV4-2
CASSLERLYGYTF
>TRBJ2-7|.|TRBV2
CASSRGTASYEQYF
>TRBJ2-2|few|TRBV5-1
CASSLRTAGTGELFF
>TRBJ2-1|.|TRBV7-2
CASSLAGASFNEQFF
>TRBJ1-1|few|TRBV19
CASSIWEGNTEAFF
>TRBJ2-7|.|TRBV29-1
CSVEDEWTQYF
>TRBJ2-3|.|TRBV6-5
CASSYGAGAADTQYF
>TRBJ2-1|.|TRBV10-3
CAISEPLSGAPSSYNEQFF
>TRBJ1-2|many|TRBV18
CASSLSTPHGDRGNGYTF
>TRBJ2-2|few|TRBV9
CASSVAPGGNTGELFF
>TRBJ2-1|.|TRBV5-5
CASSLGQGTYNEQFF
>TRBJ2-7|few|TRBV5-6
CASSSGRLASEQYF
>TRBJ1-1|many|TRBV9
CASSLSSNTEAFF
>TRBJ1-6|.|TRBV2
CANWAGDFNSPLHF
>TRBJ2-3|.|TRBV14
CASRHRDRGTDTQYF